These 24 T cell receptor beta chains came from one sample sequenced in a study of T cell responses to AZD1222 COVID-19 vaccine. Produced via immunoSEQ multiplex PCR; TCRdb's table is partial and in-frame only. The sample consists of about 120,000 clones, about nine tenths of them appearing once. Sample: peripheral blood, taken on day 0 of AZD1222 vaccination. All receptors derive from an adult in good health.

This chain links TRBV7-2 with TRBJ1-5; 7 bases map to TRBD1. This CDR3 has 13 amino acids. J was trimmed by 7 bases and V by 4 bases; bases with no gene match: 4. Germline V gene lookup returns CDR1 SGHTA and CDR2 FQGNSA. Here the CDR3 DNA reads TGTGCCAGCAGCTCAGGGGGTTGGCAGCCCCAGCATTTT. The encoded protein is CASSSGGWQPQHF.

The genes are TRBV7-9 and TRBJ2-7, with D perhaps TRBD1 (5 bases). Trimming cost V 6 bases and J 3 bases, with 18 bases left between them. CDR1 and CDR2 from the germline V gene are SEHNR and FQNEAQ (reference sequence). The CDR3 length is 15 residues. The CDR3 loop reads CASSSQARIGYEQYF. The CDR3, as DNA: TGTGCCAGCAGTTCACAGGCTCGGATAGGCTACGAGCAGTACTTC.

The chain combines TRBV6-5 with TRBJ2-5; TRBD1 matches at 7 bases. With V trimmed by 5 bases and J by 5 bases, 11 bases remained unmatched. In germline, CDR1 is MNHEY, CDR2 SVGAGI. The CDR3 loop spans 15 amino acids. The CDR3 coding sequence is TGTGCCAGCAGTAACCCCCGGACAGGTCGGGAGACCCAGTACTTC. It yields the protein CASSNPRTGRETQYF.

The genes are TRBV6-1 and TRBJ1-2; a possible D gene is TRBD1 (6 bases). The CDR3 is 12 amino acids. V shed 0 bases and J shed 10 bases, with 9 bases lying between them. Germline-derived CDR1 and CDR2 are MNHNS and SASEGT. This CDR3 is CASSEAGGPYTF. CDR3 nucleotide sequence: TGTGCCAGCAGTGAAGCGGGGGGGCCCTACACCTTC.

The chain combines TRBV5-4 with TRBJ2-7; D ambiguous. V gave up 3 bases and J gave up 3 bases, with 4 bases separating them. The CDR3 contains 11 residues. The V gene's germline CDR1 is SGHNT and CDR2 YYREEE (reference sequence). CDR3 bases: TGTGCCAGCAGCTCTGACTACGAGCAGTACTTC. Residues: CASSSDYEQYF.

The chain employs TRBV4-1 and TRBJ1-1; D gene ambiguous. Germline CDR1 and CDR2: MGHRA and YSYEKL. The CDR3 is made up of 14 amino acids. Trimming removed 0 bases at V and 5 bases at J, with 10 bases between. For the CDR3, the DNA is TGCGCCAGCAGCCAAGATCGGCGGAATACTGAAGCTTTCTTT. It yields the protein CASSQDRRNTEAFF.

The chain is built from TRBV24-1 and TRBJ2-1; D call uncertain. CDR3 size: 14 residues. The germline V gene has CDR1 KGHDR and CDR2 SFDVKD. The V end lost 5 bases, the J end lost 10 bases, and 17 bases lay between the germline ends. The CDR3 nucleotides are TGTGCCACCAGTGCTATGGGTTGGGTTTCGGAGCAGTTCTTC. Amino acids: CATSAMGWVSEQFF.

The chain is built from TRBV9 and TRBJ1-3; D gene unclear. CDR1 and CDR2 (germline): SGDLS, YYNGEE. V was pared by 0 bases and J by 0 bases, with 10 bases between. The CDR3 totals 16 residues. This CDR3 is CASSVGGTPSGNTIYF. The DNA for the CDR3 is TGTGCCAGCAGCGTAGGGGGTACCCCCTCTGGAAACACCATATATTTT.

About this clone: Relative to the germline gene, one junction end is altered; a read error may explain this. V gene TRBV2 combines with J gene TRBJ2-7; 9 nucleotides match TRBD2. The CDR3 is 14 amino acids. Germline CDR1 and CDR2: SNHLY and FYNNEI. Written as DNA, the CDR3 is TGTGCCAGCAGTGAAGAGGCTAGCGGGGTCTACTTGCAGTTC. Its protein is CASSEEASGVYLQF.

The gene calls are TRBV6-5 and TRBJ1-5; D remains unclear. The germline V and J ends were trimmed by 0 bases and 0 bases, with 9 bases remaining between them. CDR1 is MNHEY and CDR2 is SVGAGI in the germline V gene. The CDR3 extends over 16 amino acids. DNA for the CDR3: TGTGCCAGCAGTTACTCGTCCCCTATTAGCAATCAGCCCCAGCATTTT. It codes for CASSYSSPISNQPQHF.

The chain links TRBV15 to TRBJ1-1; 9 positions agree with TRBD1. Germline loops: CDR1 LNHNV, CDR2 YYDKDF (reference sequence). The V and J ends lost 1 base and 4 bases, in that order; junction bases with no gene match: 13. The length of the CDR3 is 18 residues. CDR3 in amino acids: CATSRGPLRDRASTEAFF. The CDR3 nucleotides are TGTGCCACCAGCAGAGGGCCCCTCCGGGACAGGGCCTCCACTGAAGCTTTCTTT.

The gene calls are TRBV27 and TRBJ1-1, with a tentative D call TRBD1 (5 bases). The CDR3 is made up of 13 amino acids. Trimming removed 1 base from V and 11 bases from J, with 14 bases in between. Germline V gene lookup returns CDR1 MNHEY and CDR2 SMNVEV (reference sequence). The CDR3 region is CASSLYPGTVAFF. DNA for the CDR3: TGTGCCAGCAGTTTATATCCAGGGACGGTCGCTTTCTTT.

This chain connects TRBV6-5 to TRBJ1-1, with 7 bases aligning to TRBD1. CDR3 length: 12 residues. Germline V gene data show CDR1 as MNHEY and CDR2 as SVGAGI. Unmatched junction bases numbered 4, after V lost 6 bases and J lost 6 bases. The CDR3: CASRTGSSEAFF. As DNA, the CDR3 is TGTGCCAGCAGGACAGGGTCTTCTGAAGCTTTCTTT.

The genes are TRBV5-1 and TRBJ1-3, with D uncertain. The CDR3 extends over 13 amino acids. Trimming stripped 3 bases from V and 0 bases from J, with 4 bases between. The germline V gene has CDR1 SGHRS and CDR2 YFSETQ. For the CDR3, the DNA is TGCGCCAGCAGCTCGTCCTCTGGAAACACCATATATTTT. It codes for CASSSSSGNTIYF.

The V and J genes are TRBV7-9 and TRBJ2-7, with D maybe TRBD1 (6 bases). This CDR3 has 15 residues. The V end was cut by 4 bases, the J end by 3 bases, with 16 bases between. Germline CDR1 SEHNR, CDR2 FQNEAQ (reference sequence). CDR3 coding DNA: TGTGCCAGCAGCTCAACACAGGGTTCCTTCTACGAGCAGTACTTC. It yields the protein CASSSTQGSFYEQYF.

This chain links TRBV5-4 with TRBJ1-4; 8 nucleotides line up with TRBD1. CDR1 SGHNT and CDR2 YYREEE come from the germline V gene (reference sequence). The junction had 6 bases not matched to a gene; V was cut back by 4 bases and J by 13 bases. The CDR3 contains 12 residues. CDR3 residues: CASSPQGGRLFF. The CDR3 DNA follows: TGTGCCAGCAGCCCACAGGGGGGCAGACTGTTTTTT.

CDR3 protein: CASSLYRERNSPLHF. CDR3 DNA sequence: TGTGCCAGCAGCTTATACAGGGAGCGGAATTCACCCCTCCACTTT. This sequence joins TRBV11-2 and TRBJ1-6; tentatively, D is TRBD1 (6 bases). Trimming took 2 bases from V and 7 from J, leaving 12 bases between them. CDR3 size: 15 residues. The V gene's germline CDR1 is SGHAT and CDR2 FQNNGV.

The CDR3 loop is CASSPTWQVAFYGYTF. The CDR3 DNA follows: TGTGCCAGCTCACCAACGTGGCAGGTCGCGTTCTATGGCTACACCTTC. The chain couples TRBV18 to TRBJ1-2; D is unresolved. The V gene's germline CDR1 is KGHSH and CDR2 LQKENI. The CDR3 contains 16 residues. Between the trimmed V and J ends, which lost 2 bases and 4 bases, there was a span of 17 bases.

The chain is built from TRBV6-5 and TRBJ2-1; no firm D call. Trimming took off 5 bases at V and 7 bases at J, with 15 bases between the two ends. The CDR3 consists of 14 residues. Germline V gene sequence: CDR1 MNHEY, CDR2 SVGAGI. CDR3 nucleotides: TGTGCCAGCAGTCGAGCAGGATTACGGAATGAGCAGTTCTTC. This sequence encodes CASSRAGLRNEQFF.

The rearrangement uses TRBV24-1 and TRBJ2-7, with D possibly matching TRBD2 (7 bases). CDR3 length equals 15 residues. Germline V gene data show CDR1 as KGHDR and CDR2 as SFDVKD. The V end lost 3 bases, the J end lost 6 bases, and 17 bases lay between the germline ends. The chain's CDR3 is CATSDPLEGGREQYF. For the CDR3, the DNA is TGTGCCACCAGTGATCCCCTAGAGGGGGGGCGCGAGCAGTACTTC.

The CDR3 DNA sequence: TGTGCCAGCAGCGCCCAGGGTCAGTTAGGTGAAAAACTGTTTTTT. The encoded protein is CASSAQGQLGEKLFF. The rearrangement uses TRBV7-2 and TRBJ1-4; D perhaps matches TRBD1 (5 bases). This CDR3 is 15 amino acids long. The V gene's germline CDR1 is SGHTA and CDR2 FQGNSA. V lost 5 bases and J lost 7, with 17 bases in between.

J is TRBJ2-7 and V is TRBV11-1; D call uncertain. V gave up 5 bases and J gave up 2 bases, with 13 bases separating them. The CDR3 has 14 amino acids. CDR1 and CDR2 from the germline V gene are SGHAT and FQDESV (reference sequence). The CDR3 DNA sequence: TGTGCCAGCAGCCCCCGAGCTGGACCCTACGAGCAGTACTTC. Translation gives CASSPRAGPYEQYF.

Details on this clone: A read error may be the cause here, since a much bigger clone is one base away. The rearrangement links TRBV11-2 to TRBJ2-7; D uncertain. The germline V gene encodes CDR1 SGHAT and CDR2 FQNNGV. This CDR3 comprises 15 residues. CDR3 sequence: CTSSLDPVNIYEQYF. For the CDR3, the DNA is TGTACCAGCAGCTTAGATCCGGTAAACATCTACGAGCAGTACTTC. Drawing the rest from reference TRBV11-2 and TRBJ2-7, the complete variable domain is EAGVAQSPRYKIIEKRQSVAFWCNPISGHATLYWYQQILGQGPKLLIQFQNNGVVDDSQLPKDRFSAERLKGVDSTLKIQPAKLEDSAVYLCTSSLDPVNIYEQYFGPGTRLTVT.

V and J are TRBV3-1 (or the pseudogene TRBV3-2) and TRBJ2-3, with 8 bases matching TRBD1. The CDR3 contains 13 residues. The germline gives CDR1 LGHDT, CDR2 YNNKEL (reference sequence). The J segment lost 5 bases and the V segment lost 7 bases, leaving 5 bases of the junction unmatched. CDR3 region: CASTWTGRDTQYF. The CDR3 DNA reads TGTGCCAGCACCTGGACAGGGCGAGATACGCAGTATTTT.